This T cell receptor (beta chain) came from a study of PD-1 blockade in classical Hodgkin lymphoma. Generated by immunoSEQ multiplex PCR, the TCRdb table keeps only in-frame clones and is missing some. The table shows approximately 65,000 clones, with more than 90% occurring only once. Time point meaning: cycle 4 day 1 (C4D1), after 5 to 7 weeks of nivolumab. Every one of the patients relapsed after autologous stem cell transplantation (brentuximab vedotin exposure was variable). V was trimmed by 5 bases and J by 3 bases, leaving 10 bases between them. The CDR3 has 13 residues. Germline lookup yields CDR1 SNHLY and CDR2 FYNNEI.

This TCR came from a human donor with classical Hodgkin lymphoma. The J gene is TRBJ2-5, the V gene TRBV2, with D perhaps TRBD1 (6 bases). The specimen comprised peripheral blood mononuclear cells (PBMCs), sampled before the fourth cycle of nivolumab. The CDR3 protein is CASSLRGKETQYF. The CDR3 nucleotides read TGTGCCAGCAGTCTCAGGGGCAAAGAGACCCAGTACTTC.